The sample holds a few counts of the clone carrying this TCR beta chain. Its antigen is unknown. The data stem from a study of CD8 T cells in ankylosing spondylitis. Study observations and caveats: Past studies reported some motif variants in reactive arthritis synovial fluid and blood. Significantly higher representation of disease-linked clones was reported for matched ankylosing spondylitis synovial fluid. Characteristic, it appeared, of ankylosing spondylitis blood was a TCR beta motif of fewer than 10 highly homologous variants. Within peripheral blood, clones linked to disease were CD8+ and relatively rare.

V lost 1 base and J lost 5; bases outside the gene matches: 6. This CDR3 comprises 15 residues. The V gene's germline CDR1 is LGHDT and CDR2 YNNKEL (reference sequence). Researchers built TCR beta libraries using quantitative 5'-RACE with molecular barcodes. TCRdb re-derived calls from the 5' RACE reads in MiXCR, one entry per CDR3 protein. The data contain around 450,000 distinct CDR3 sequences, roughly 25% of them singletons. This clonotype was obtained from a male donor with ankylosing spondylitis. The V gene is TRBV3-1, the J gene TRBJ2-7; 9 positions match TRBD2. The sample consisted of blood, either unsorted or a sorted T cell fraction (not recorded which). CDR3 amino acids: CASSQGTSDRNEQYF. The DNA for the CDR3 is TGTGCCAGCAGCCAAGGGACTAGCGATCGGAACGAGCAGTACTTC.